The rows below give T cell receptor beta chains drawn from one sample of a study of naive and memory T cell subsets. TCRdb reprocessed the UMI-ligation and nested PCR reads via MiXCR and lists one record per CDR3 protein. The data hold roughly 83,000 distinct CDR3 sequences, with about 10% observed a single time. Sequencing was performed on naive CD4+ T cells from blood. The receptors here all came from a human donor in good health. The CDR3 runs from the conserved cysteine through the conserved F or W. D genes are given only for firm matches. The size entry is marked missing in some rows and otherwise reads once, few, many or a size class.

j_call | v_call | d_call | clone_size | cdr3_nt | cdr3_aa
TRBJ2-5 | TRBV6-2/TRBV6-3 | NA | NA | TGTGCCAGCACCTTCGGTCAAGCCCAGTACTTC | CASTFGQAQYF
TRBJ2-1 | TRBV20-1 | NA | few | TGCAGTGCTAGTTCCGGGGCGAGAATCAATGAGCAGTTCTTC | CSASSGARINEQFF
TRBJ1-5 | TRBV15 | NA | few | TGTGCCACCAGCAGAGGTGGGGTATTCCAGCCCCAGCATTTT | CATSRGGVFQPQHF
TRBJ2-3 | TRBV3-1 | NA | NA | TGTGCCAGCAGCCAAGGGGGGGGCACAGATACGCAGTATTTT | CASSQGGGTDTQYF
TRBJ2-7 | TRBV20-1 | NA | NA | TGCAGTGCTTCCGACCACGTCTACGAGCAGTACTTC | CSASDHVYEQYF
TRBJ2-3 | TRBV5-4 | NA | NA | TGTGCCAGCAGTTCCGGGACAACTAGCACAGATACGCAGTATTTT | CASSSGTTSTDTQYF
TRBJ2-3 | TRBV12-3/TRBV12-4 | TRBD2 | many | TGTGCCAGCAGTTTGGGCGGGAGGGTCCCAGATACGCAGTATTTT | CASSLGGRVPDTQYF
TRBJ2-7 | TRBV20-1 | NA | many | TGCAGTGCTAGAGGTGAGGCAGCGTCCTACGAGCAGTACTTC | CSARGEAASYEQYF
TRBJ2-5 | TRBV27 | NA | NA | TGTGCCAGCAGTTTATCAGGCCGGCCCAAGGGAAGGAGCCAAGAGACCCAGTACTTC | CASSLSGRPKGRSQETQYF
TRBJ2-3 | TRBV24-1 | NA | NA | TGTGCCACCAGTGACCCCCAAGAAGATACGCAGTATTTT | CATSDPQEDTQYF
TRBJ2-7 | TRBV10-3 | NA | NA | TGTGCCATCAGTGAGGTGGGCCTCGAGCAGTACTTC | CAISEVGLEQYF
TRBJ2-3 | TRBV6-2/TRBV6-3 | NA | many | TGTGCCAGCAGTTACTTGGTCTACCTCGCGCAGTATTTT | CASSYLVYLAQYF
TRBJ2-1 | TRBV30 | TRBD2 | many | TGTGCCTGGACCATTGGACTAGCGGGATACAATGAGCAGTTCTTC | CAWTIGLAGYNEQFF
TRBJ2-3 | TRBV14 | NA | few | TGTGCCAGCAGCCAAGGGAGAACTACAACCTATACGCAGTATTTT | CASSQGRTTTYTQYF
TRBJ2-1 | TRBV7-9 | TRBD2 | NA | TGTGCCAGCAGCTCCCAAGCGGGAGGGCCGGGGAATGAGCAGTTCTTC | CASSSQAGGPGNEQFF
TRBJ1-5 | TRBV7-2 | NA | few | TGTGCCAGCAGCACTGGATTGGGAAATCAGCCCCAGCATTTT | CASSTGLGNQPQHF
TRBJ2-7 | TRBV3-1 | NA | NA | TGTGCCAGCAGCCATGGCTTCGGGGGCCAGAACGAGCAGTACTTC | CASSHGFGGQNEQYF
TRBJ2-5 | TRBV11-3 | TRBD2 | NA | TGTGCCAGCAGCTCGGGACTAGCGGGGCAAGAGACCCAGTACTTC | CASSSGLAGQETQYF
TRBJ2-7 | TRBV12-3/TRBV12-4 | NA | NA | TGTGCCAGCAGTTTACGGTCCCGACGGCCCTCCTACGAGCAGTACTTC | CASSLRSRRPSYEQYF
TRBJ1-1 | TRBV7-9 | NA | NA | TGTGCCAGCAGCTTAAGTGATCCGAACACTGAAGCTTTCTTT | CASSLSDPNTEAFF
TRBJ2-2 | TRBV28 | TRBD2 | NA | TGTGCCAGCAGTGCTTGGACTAGCGGGAGGACCGGGGAGCTGTTTTTT | CASSAWTSGRTGELFF
TRBJ2-3 | TRBV7-2 | TRBD2 | few | TGTGCCAGCAGCTTAAGGCTAGCGGGCGCCACAGATACGCAGTATTTT | CASSLRLAGATDTQYF